This TCR beta chain was profiled in a study of CD8 T cells in Susac syndrome. The T cells that were sequenced for TCR beta were CD8+ and CD4+ cells from blood. The CD8+ and CD4+ T cells were isolated magnetically using a negative isolation approach, whereas the TEMRA cells were enriched by FACS. An input of about 0.5 to 1 ug of RNA was subjected to reverse transcription using random hexamers. TCR beta CDR3 was amplified by immunoSEQ multiplex PCR. This amplification extended across 54 Vbeta and 13 Jbeta segments. From the immunoSEQ multiplex PCR reads, TCRdb called clonotypes with MiXCR, one entry per CDR3 protein. The table has approximately 68,000 distinct CDR3 sequences, approximately 94% seen once; the top ten hold 0.35% to 0.4%. The germline CDR1 and CDR2 sequences are SQVTM and ANQGSEA. The length of the CDR3 is 11 residues. Trimming stripped 5 bases from V and 1 base from J, with 5 bases between.

The sequence was collected from a human donor with multiple sclerosis. The V call is TRBV29-1, the J call TRBJ1-1; D call uncertain. Sequencing was done on a sample of CD8+ T cells from PBMCs. The DNA of the CDR3 is TGCAGCGTTCGGAAGAACACTGAAGCTTTCTTT. This translates into CSVRKNTEAFF.